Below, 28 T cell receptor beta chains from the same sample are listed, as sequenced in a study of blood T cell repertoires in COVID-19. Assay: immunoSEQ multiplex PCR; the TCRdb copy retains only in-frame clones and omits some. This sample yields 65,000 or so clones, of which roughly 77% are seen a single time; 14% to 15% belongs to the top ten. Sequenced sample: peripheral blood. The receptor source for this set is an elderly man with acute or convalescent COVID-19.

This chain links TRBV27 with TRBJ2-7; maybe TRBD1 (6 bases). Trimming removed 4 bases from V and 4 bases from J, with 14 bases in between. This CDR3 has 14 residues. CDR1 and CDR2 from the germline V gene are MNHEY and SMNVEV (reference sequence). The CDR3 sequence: CASSWGNTGYEQYF. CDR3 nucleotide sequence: TGTGCCAGCAGTTGGGGAAATACAGGGTACGAGCAGTACTTC.

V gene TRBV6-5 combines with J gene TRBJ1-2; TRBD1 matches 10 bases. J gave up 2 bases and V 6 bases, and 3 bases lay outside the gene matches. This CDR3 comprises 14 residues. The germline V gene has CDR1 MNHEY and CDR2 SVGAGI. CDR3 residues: CASRDRGPNYGYTF. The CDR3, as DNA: TGTGCCAGCAGAGACAGGGGGCCGAACTATGGCTACACCTTC.

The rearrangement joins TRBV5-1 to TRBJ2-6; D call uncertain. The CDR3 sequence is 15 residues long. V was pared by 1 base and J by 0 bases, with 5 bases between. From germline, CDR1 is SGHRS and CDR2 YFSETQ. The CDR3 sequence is CASSLFRSGANVLTF. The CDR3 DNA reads TGCGCCAGCAGCTTGTTCCGCTCTGGGGCCAACGTCCTGACTTTC.

The CDR3 loop reads CATSRQELDGDEAFF. As DNA, the CDR3 is TGTGCCACCAGTAGACAGGAACTCGACGGGGATGAAGCTTTCTTT. This chain joins TRBV15 and TRBJ1-1; perhaps TRBD1 as D (6 bases). Per germline, CDR1 LNHNV and CDR2 YYDKDF (reference sequence). Trimming cost V 6 bases and J 7 bases, with 21 bases left between them. There are 15 residues in the CDR3. Combining the CDR3 with reference TRBV15 and TRBJ1-1 gives the whole variable domain DAMVIQNPRYQVTQFGKPVTLSCSQTLNHNVMYWYQQKSSQAPKLLFHYYDKDFNNEADTPDNFQSRRPNTSFCFLDIRSPGLGDTAMYLCATSRQELDGDEAFFGQGTRLTVV.

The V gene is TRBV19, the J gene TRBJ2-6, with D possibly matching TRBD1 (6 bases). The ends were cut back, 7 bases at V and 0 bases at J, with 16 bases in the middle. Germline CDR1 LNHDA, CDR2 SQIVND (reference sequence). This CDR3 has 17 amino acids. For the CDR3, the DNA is TGTGCCAGTACCCCGGGCGACAGGACCTCTGGGGCCAACGTCCTGACTTTC. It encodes CASTPGDRTSGANVLTF.

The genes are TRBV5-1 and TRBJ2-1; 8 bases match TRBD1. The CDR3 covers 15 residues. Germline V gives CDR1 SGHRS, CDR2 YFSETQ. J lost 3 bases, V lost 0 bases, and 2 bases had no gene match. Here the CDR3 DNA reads TGCGCCAGCAGCTTGGACAGGGGGGTCTACAATGAGCAGTTCTTC. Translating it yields CASSLDRGVYNEQFF.

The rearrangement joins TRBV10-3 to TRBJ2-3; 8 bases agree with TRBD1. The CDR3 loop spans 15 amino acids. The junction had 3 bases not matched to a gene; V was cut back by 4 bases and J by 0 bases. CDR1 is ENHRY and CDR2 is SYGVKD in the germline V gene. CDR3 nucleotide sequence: TGTGCCATCAGTGGACAGGGGACAAGCACAGATACGCAGTATTTT. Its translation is CAISGQGTSTDTQYF.

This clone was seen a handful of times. In DNA form, the CDR3 reads TGTGCCAGCAGCCCAAACAGGGTTAGGGGCTACACCTTC. The encoded protein is CASSPNRVRGYTF. This chain links TRBV7-2 with TRBJ1-2, with D possibly being TRBD1 (6 bases). The CDR3 contains 13 residues. Looked up from germline, CDR1 is SGHTA and CDR2 is FQGNSA. V lost 5 bases, J lost 8 bases, and 15 bases lay in between.

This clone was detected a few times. The CDR3, as DNA: TGCGCCAGCAGCCCCGGGTCTGCAACTAATGAAAAACTGTTTTTT. Translating it yields CASSPGSATNEKLFF. This chain uses TRBV5-1 with TRBJ1-4; D unresolved. The CDR3 length is 15 residues. Trimming left V 4 bases short and J 0 bases short, with 10 bases between. Per germline, CDR1 SGHRS and CDR2 YFSETQ.

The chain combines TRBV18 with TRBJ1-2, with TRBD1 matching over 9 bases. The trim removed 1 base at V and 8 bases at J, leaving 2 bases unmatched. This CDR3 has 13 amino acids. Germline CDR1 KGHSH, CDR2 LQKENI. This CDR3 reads CASSPRQGEGYTF. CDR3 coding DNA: TGTGCCAGCTCACCACGACAGGGGGAGGGCTACACCTTC. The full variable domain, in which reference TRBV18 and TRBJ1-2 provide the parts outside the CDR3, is NAGVMQNPRHLVRRRGQEARLRCSPMKGHSHVYWYRQLPEEGLKFMVYLQKENIIDESGMPKERFSAEFPKEGPSILRIQQVVRGDSAAYFCASSPRQGEGYTFGSGTRLTVV.

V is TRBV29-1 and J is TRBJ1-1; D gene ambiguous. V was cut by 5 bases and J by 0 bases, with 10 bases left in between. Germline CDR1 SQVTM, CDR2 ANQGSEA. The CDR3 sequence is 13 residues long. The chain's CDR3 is CSVSIALNTEAFF. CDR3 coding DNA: TGCAGCGTTTCCATAGCCCTGAACACTGAAGCTTTCTTT.

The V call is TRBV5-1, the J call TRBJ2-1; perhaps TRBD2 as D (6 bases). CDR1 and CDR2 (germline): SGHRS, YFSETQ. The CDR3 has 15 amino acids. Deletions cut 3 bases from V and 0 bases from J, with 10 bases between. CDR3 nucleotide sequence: TGCGCCAGCAGCTCCGGGGGATCCTCCTACAATGAGCAGTTCTTC. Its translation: CASSSGGSSYNEQFF. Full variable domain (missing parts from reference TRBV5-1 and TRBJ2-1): KAGVTQTPRYLIKTRGQQVTLSCSPISGHRSVSWYQQTPGQGLQFLFEYFSETQRNKGNFPGRFSGRQFSNSRSEMNVSTLELGDSALYLCASSSGGSSYNEQFFGPGTRLTVL.

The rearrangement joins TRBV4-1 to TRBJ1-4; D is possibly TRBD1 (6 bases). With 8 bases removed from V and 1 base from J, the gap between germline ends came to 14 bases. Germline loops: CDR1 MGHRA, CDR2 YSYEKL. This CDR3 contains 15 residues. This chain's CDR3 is CASGNQGRTNEKLFF. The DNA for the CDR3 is TGCGCCAGCGGTAATCAGGGGCGAACTAATGAAAAACTGTTTTTT.

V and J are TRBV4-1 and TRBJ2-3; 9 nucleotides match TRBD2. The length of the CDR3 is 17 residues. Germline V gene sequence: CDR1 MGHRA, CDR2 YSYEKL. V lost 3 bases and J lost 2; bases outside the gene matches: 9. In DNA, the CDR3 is TGCGCCAGCAGCCACAGTCTGACTAGCGGTTACACAGATACGCAGTATTTT. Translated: CASSHSLTSGYTDTQYF.

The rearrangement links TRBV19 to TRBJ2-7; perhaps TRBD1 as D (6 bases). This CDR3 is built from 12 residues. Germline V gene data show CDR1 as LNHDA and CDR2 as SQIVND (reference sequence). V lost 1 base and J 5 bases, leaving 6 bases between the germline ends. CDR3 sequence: CASSIGQDEQYF. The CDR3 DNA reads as TGTGCCAGTAGTATAGGACAGGACGAGCAGTACTTC.

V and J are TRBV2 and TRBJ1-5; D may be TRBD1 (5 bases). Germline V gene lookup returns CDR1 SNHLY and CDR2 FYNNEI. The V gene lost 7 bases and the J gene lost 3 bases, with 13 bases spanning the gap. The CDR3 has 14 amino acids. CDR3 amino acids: CASKTDTTNQPQHF. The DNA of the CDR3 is TGTGCCAGCAAAACGGACACAACCAATCAGCCCCAGCATTTT. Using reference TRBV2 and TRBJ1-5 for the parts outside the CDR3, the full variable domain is EPEVTQTPSHQVTQMGQEVILRCVPISNHLYFYWYRQILGQKVEFLVSFYNNEISEKSEIFDDQFSVERPDGSNFTLKIRSTKLEDSAMYFCASKTDTTNQPQHFGDGTRLSIL.

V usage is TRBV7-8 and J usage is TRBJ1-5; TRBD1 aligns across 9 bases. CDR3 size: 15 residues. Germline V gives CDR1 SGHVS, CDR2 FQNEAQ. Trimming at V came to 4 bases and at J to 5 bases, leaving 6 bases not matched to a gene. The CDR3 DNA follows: TGTGCCAGCAGCTACCGGGACAGGGCCCATCAGCCCCAGCATTTT. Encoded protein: CASSYRDRAHQPQHF.

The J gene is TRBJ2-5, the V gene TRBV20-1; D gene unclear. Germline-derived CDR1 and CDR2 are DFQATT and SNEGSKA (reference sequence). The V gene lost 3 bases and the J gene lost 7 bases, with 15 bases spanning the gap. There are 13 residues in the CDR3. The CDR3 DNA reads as TGCAGTGCTAGTGTCACCCAAAGAGGGACCCAGTACTTC. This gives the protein CSASVTQRGTQYF.

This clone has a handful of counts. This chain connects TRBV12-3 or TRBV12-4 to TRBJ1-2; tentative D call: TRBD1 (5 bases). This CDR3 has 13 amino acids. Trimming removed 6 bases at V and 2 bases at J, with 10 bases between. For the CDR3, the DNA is TGTGCCAGCAGAAAGACAGAGAACTATGGCTACACCTTC. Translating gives CASRKTENYGYTF.

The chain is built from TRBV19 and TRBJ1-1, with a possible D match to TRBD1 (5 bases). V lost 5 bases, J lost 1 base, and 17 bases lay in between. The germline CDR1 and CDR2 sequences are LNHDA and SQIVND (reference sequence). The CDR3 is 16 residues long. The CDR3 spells CASSVYPLTANTEAFF. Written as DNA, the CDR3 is TGTGCCAGTAGTGTTTATCCCTTGACAGCGAACACTGAAGCTTTCTTT.

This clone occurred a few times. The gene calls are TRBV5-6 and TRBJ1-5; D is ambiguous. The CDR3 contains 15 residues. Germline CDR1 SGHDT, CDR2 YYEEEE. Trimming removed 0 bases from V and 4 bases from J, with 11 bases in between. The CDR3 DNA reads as TGTGCCAGCAGCTTGGGTATGACGGGGAATCAGCCCCAGCATTTT. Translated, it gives CASSLGMTGNQPQHF.

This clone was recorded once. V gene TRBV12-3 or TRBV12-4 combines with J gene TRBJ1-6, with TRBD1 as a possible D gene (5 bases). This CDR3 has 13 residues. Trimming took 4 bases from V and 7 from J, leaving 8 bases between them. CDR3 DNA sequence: TGTGCCAGCAGTTCGGGGGGAAATTCACCCCTCCACTTT. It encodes CASSSGGNSPLHF.

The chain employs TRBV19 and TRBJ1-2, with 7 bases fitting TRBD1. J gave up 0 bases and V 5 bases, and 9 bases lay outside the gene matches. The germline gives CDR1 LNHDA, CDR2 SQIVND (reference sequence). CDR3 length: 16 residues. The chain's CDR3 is CASSAWDSRPNYGYTF. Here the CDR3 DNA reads TGTGCCAGTAGTGCATGGGACAGCCGACCTAACTATGGCTACACCTTC. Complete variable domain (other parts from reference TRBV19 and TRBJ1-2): DGGITQSPKYLFRKEGQNVTLSCEQNLNHDAMYWYRQDPGQGLRLIYYSQIVNDFQKGDIAEGYSVSREKKESFPLTVTSAQKNPTAFYLCASSAWDSRPNYGYTFGSGTRLTVV.

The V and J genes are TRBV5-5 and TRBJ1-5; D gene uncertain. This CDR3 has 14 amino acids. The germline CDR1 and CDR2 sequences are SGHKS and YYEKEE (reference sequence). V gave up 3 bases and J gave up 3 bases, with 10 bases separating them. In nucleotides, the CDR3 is TGTGCCAGCAGCTACGAGGCCCACAATCAGCCCCAGCATTTT. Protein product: CASSYEAHNQPQHF.

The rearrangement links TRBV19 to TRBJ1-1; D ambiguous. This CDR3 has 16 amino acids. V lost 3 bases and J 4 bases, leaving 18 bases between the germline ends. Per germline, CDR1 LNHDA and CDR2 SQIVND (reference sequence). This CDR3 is CASSMAAVPSPTEAFF. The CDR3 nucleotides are TGTGCCAGTAGTATGGCGGCAGTACCTTCCCCCACTGAAGCTTTCTTT.

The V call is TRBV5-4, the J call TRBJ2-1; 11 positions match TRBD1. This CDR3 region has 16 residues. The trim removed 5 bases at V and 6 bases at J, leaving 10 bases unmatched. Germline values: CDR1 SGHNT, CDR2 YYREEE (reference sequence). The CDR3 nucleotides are TGTGCCAGCAGTACCCCGGGACAGGGGGTACTCAATGAGCAGTTCTTC. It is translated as CASSTPGQGVLNEQFF.

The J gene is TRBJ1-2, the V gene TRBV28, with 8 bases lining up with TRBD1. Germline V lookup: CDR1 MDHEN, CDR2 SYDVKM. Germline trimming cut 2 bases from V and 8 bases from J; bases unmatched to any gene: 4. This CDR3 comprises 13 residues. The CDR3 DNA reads TGTGCCAGCAGTTTAGCTGACAGGGGAGGCTACACCTTC. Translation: CASSLADRGGYTF.

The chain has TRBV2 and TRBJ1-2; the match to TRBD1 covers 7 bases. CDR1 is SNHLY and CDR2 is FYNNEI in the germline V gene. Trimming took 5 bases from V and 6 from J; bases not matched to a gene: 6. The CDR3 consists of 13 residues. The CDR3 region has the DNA TGTGCCAGCAGTCTGGACAGGATTGATGGCTACACCTTC. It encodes CASSLDRIDGYTF.